Each of the 24 T cell receptor beta chains below was sequenced from the same sample in a study of technical replicates of blood from a handful of donors. Produced via immunoSEQ multiplex PCR; TCRdb's table is partial and in-frame only. Of roughly 70,000 clones listed, roughly 94% are singletons. Source material: T cells isolated from PBMCs. The source is a human donor in good health.

V usage is TRBV30 and J usage is TRBJ1-1; D may be TRBD1 (5 bases). Germline CDR1 is GTSNPN and CDR2 is SVGIG (reference sequence). V lost 2 bases and J lost 5, with 15 bases in between. The CDR3 runs 14 residues. This chain's CDR3 is CAWSKGTITTEAFF. The CDR3 DNA is TGTGCCTGGAGTAAGGGGACTATTACGACTGAAGCTTTCTTT.

The gene calls are TRBV29-1 and TRBJ2-1; possibly TRBD1 for D (5 bases). Germline values: CDR1 SQVTM, CDR2 ANQGSEA. The germline V and J ends were trimmed by 4 bases and 3 bases, with 10 bases remaining between them. The CDR3 consists of 13 residues. The CDR3 DNA is TGCAGCGTTGTTTACGACAGCTACAATGAGCAGTTCTTC. It specifies CSVVYDSYNEQFF.

The chain combines TRBV14 with TRBJ2-1; TRBD1 might be the D (5 bases). The CDR3 runs 13 residues. V lost 2 bases and J lost 6, with 8 bases in between. Germline CDR1 is SGHDN and CDR2 is FVKESK. CDR3 nucleotide sequence: TGTGCCAGCAGCCAATGGCAGGGCAATGAGCAGTTCTTC. This translates into CASSQWQGNEQFF.

The V call is TRBV4-1, the J call TRBJ1-3; a weak D match, TRBD1 (6 bases). The V gene lost 4 bases and the J gene lost 1 base, with 20 bases spanning the gap. The CDR3 extends over 18 amino acids. Germline V CDR1 and CDR2: MGHRA, YSYEKL. The CDR3 sequence is CASSRGGGGGRSGNTIYF. The CDR3 DNA is TGCGCCAGCAGCCGAGGAGGAGGGGGGGGTCGTTCTGGAAACACCATATATTTT.

The CDR3: CASSGTRFGELFF. In DNA, the CDR3 is TGTGCCAGCAGTGGGACTAGGTTCGGGGAGCTGTTTTTT. The V and J genes are TRBV2 and TRBJ2-2; 7 positions match TRBD2. CDR3 length: 13 amino acids. Germline V gives CDR1 SNHLY, CDR2 FYNNEI. V was clipped by 4 bases and J by 7 bases; unmatched bases: 3.

The chain joins TRBV11-3 to TRBJ1-2, with D possibly being TRBD1 (6 bases). The V and J ends lost 2 bases and 8 bases respectively, with 12 bases between them. Looked up from germline, CDR1 is SGHNT and CDR2 is YENEEA. The CDR3 is 13 amino acids. DNA for the CDR3: TGTGCCAGCAGCTTACACGACAGGCTCGGCTACACCTTC. This encodes CASSLHDRLGYTF.

The chain is built from TRBV20-1 and TRBJ2-5; D remains unclear. CDR3 length: 10 residues. Deletions cut 4 bases from V and 7 bases from J, with 7 bases between. Germline V gene data show CDR1 as DFQATT and CDR2 as SNEGSKA (reference sequence). This CDR3 is CSANIGTQYF. CDR3 DNA sequence: TGCAGTGCTAATATCGGGACCCAGTACTTC.

The V gene is TRBV5-5, the J gene TRBJ1-5, with D perhaps TRBD1 (6 bases). The germline V and J ends were trimmed by 1 base and 9 bases, with 17 bases remaining between them. Germline loops: CDR1 SGHKS, CDR2 YYEKEE (reference sequence). The CDR3 runs 15 residues. CDR3 sequence (DNA): TGTGCCAGCAGCTTGACCACAGGGACGCAGGGGCCCCAGCATTTT. It translates to CASSLTTGTQGPQHF.

The rearrangement joins TRBV19 to TRBJ1-5; possible D gene TRBD1, 5 bases. Germline loops: CDR1 LNHDA, CDR2 SQIVND (reference sequence). This CDR3 has 14 residues. The V end was cut by 3 bases, the J end by 7 bases, with 13 bases between. This CDR3 reads CASSIERGGQPQHF. CDR3 nucleotides: TGTGCCAGTAGTATTGAAAGGGGAGGCCAGCCCCAGCATTTT.

This chain uses TRBV29-1 with TRBJ2-2, with 9 nucleotides matching TRBD2. V was pared by 5 bases and J by 4 bases, with 5 bases of the junction left unmatched. Germline V gene lookup returns CDR1 SQVTM and CDR2 ANQGSEA. CDR3 size: 14 residues. The CDR3 sequence: CSVFSGRVTGELFF. DNA for the CDR3: TGCAGCGTTTTTAGCGGGAGAGTCACCGGGGAGCTGTTTTTT.

The chain employs TRBV15 and TRBJ2-2; a possible D gene is TRBD2 (5 bases). Trimming pared 0 bases from V and 1 base from J, leaving 9 bases between. Germline V CDR1 and CDR2: LNHNV, YYDKDF (reference sequence). The CDR3 extends over 16 amino acids. CDR3 amino acids: CATSRDLAVNTGELFF. CDR3 bases: TGTGCCACCAGCAGAGATCTAGCAGTGAACACCGGGGAGCTGTTTTTT.

This clone was detected once. This chain connects TRBV5-8 to TRBJ1-5, with 12 positions matching TRBD1. The germline V gene encodes CDR1 SGHTS and CDR2 YDEGEE. V was pared by 4 bases and J by 2 bases, with 10 bases of the junction left unmatched. The CDR3 is 18 amino acids. The CDR3 here is CASSIRDRGLFGNQPQHF. CDR3 DNA: TGTGCCAGCAGCATCCGGGACAGGGGGCTGTTTGGCAATCAGCCCCAGCATTTT.

The rearrangement links TRBV5-4 to TRBJ1-2, with TRBD1 as a possible D gene (6 bases). The V gene lost 4 bases and the J gene lost 4 bases, with 11 bases spanning the gap. Germline V gives CDR1 SGHNT, CDR2 YYREEE (reference sequence). The CDR3 spans 13 residues. CDR3 protein: CASSATGGYGYTF. CDR3 coding DNA: TGTGCCAGCAGCGCGACAGGAGGCTATGGCTACACCTTC.

This chain joins TRBV6-1 and TRBJ2-3, with TRBD1 as a possible D gene (5 bases). The V end was cut by 0 bases, the J end by 2 bases, with 15 bases between. The CDR3 sequence is 17 residues long. In germline, CDR1 is MNHNS, CDR2 SASEGT. CDR3 in amino acids: CASSEALLTVLTDTQYF. The DNA for the CDR3 is TGTGCCAGCAGTGAAGCGCTTCTGACAGTACTCACAGATACGCAGTATTTT.

This clone was detected only once. CDR3 bases: TGTGCCAGCAGCCCAAACCTGGGGACAGGGGATGGCTACACCTTC. Protein sequence: CASSPNLGTGDGYTF. This chain links TRBV6-1 with TRBJ1-2, with 10 bases lining up with TRBD1. Per germline, CDR1 MNHNS and CDR2 SASEGT. V shed 6 bases, J shed 6 bases, and the junction held 10 bases outside the gene matches. The CDR3 runs 15 residues.

V is TRBV5-1 and J is TRBJ2-5; 7 nucleotides align to TRBD2. J was trimmed by 2 bases and V by 3 bases; bases with no gene match: 10. The CDR3 consists of 16 residues. Germline CDR1 is SGHRS and CDR2 is YFSETQ. CDR3 loop: CASSWGGRDGQETQYF. The CDR3 nucleotides are TGCGCCAGCAGCTGGGGGGGGAGGGACGGACAAGAGACCCAGTACTTC.

The chain recombines TRBV7-2 with TRBJ1-2; D is uncertain. The V end lost 2 bases, the J end lost 2 bases, and 9 bases lay between the germline ends. Germline CDR1 and CDR2: SGHTA and FQGNSA. This CDR3 is 14 amino acids long. CDR3 loop: CASSLSRQNYGYTF. DNA of the CDR3: TGTGCCAGCAGCTTATCCCGACAAAACTATGGCTACACCTTC.

The V call is TRBV9, the J call TRBJ1-1; tentative D call: TRBD1 (6 bases). Trimming left V 3 bases short and J 5 bases short, with 14 bases between. CDR1 and CDR2 (germline): SGDLS, YYNGEE. CDR3 length: 14 amino acids. This CDR3 reads CASSATAGVTEAFF. The CDR3, as DNA: TGTGCCAGCAGCGCAACGGCAGGGGTGACTGAAGCTTTCTTT.

The chain combines TRBV5-1 with TRBJ2-1; D uncertain. Germline CDR1 is SGHRS and CDR2 is YFSETQ. The CDR3 totals 16 residues. The ends were cut back, 1 base at V and 2 bases at J, with 13 bases in the middle. In DNA form, the CDR3 reads TGCGCCAGCAGCTTGCGATCGAGCGAAACCTACAATGAGCAGTTCTTC. This translates into CASSLRSSETYNEQFF.

CDR3 sequence (DNA): TGTGCCAGCAGTTACTCTAAGCGGGAGTTGGGCAATGAGCAGTTCTTC. It specifies CASSYSKRELGNEQFF. The chain employs TRBV6-5 and TRBJ2-1; TRBD2 matches 8 bases. V lost 0 bases to trimming and J lost 6 bases; unmatched junction nucleotides: 7. Germline V gene sequence: CDR1 MNHEY, CDR2 SVGAGI. The CDR3 contains 16 residues.

The chain joins TRBV7-2 to TRBJ2-7, with 9 bases identical to TRBD1. The germline CDR1 and CDR2 sequences are SGHTA and FQGNSA. This CDR3 is built from 15 residues. The V segment lost 5 bases and the J segment 5 bases; nucleotides outside the gene matches: 10. The CDR3 reads CASSQAGQGFNEQYF. As DNA, the CDR3 is TGTGCCAGCAGCCAGGCGGGACAGGGCTTTAACGAGCAGTACTTC.

CDR3 sequence reads: CASSLASATDEQYF. The DNA for the CDR3 is TGTGCCAGCAGTCTAGCGTCAGCTACAGACGAGCAGTACTTC. This chain links TRBV5-4 with TRBJ2-7; TRBD2 might be the D (6 bases). The CDR3 totals 14 residues. Germline V CDR1 and CDR2: SGHNT, YYREEE (reference sequence). The ends were cut back, 5 bases at V and 5 bases at J, with 17 bases in the middle. The full variable domain, in which reference TRBV5-4 and TRBJ2-7 provide the parts outside the CDR3, is ETGVTQSPTHLIKTRGQQVTLRCSSQSGHNTVSWYQQALGQGPQFIFQYYREEENGRGNFPPRFSGLQFPNYSSELNVNALELDDSALYLCASSLASATDEQYFGPGTRLTVT.

The chain is built from TRBV19 and TRBJ1-4, with unresolved D. Germline lookup yields CDR1 LNHDA and CDR2 SQIVND (reference sequence). Between the trimmed V and J ends, which lost 5 bases and 11 bases, there was a span of 9 bases. The CDR3 sequence is 11 residues long. CDR3 nucleotides: TGTGCCAGTAGTTCCCATAGTAAACTGTTTTTT. It is translated as CASSSHSKLFF.

This chain uses TRBV5-6 with TRBJ1-2, with 8 bases matching TRBD1. CDR1 is SGHDT and CDR2 is YYEEEE in the germline V gene. CDR3 length equals 12 residues. The V segment lost 4 bases and the J segment 14 bases; nucleotides outside the gene matches: 10. This chain's CDR3 is CASSLRQGPPTF. For the CDR3, the DNA is TGTGCCAGCAGCCTACGACAGGGGCCACCGACCTTC.